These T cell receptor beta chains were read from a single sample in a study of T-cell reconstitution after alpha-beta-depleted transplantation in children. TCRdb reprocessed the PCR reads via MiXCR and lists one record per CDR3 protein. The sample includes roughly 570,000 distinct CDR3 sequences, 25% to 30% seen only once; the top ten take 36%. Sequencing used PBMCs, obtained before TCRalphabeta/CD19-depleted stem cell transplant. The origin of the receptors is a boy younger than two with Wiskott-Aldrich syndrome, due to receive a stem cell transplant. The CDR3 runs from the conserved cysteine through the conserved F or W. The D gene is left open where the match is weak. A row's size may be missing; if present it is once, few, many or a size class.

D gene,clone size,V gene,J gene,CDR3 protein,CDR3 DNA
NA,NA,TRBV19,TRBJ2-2,CASRGSDIWSPGELFF,TGTGCCAGTAGGGGTTCGGACATCTGGTCTCCCGGGGAGCTGTTTTTT
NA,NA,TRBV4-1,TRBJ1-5,CASSQGLAGADQPQHF,TGCGCCAGCAGCCAAGGTTTGGCAGGGGCCGATCAGCCCCAGCATTTT
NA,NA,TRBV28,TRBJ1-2,CASSFEGKANYGYTF,TGTGCCAGCAGTTTTGAGGGAAAAGCTAACTATGGCTACACCTTC
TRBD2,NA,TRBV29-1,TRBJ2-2,CSVPSGSTGELFF,TGCAGCGTGCCTAGCGGGAGCACCGGGGAGCTGTTTTTT
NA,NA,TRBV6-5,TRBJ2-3,CASSSLPLGVRSDTQYF,TGTGCCAGCAGTTCTTTACCCCTAGGGGTGCGATCAGATACGCAGTATTTT
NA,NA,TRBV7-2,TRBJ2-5,CASSLIEGETQYF,TGTGCCAGCAGCTTAATAGAAGGGGAGACCCAGTACTTC
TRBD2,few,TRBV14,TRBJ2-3,CASSHRLAVTDTQYF,TGTGCCAGCAGCCACCGACTAGCGGTCACAGATACGCAGTATTTT
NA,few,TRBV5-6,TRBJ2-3,CASSLVYGDFTDTQYF,TGTGCCAGCAGCTTGGTCTACGGGGATTTCACAGATACGCAGTATTTT
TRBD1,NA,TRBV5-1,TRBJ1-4,CASSSFGTAEKLFF,TGCGCCAGCAGCTCTTTCGGGACAGCGGAAAAACTGTTTTTT
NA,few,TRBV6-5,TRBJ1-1,CASSYSGKMNTEAFF,TGTGCCAGCAGTTACTCTGGGAAAATGAACACTGAAGCTTTCTTT
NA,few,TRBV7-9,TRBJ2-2,CASSIGAVAGELFF,TGTGCCAGCAGCATCGGGGCGGTAGCCGGGGAGCTGTTTTTT
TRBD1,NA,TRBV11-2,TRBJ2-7,CASSSLKREPGQIYEQYF,TGTGCCAGCAGCTCGCTAAAGAGGGAGCCGGGACAGATCTACGAGCAGTACTTC
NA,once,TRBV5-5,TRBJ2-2,CASKIAGSDTGELFF,TGTGCCAGCAAGATTGCCGGGAGTGACACCGGGGAGCTGTTTTTT
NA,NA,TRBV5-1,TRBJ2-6,CASSGGFGANGLTF,TGCGCCAGCAGCGGGGGATTTGGGGCCAACGGCCTGACTTTC
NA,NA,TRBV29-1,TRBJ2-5,CSVFRETQYF,TGCAGCGTTTTCAGGGAGACCCAGTACTTC
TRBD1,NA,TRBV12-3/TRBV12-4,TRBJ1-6,CASRGQGYNSPLHF,TGTGCCAGCCGGGGACAGGGATATAATTCACCCCTCCACTTT
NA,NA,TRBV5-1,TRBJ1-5,CASSLDLNQPQHF,TGCGCCAGCAGCTTAGACCTCAATCAGCCCCAGCATTTT
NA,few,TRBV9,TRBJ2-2,CASSVDHREGELFF,TGTGCCAGCAGCGTAGATCATCGGGAGGGGGAGCTGTTTTTT
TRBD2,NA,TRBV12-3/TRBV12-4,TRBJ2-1,CASRLGTSGRNEQFF,TGTGCCAGCAGACTGGGGACTAGCGGGCGCAATGAGCAGTTCTTC
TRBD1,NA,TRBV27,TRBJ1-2,CASSSWTGGDGYTF,TGTGCCAGCAGTTCATGGACAGGGGGAGATGGCTACACCTTC
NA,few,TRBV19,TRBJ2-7,CASSIAAAAKAYEQYF,TGTGCCAGTAGTATAGCAGCGGCAGCAAAAGCCTACGAGCAGTACTTC
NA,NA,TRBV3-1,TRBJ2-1,CASEASYGYNEQFF,TGTGCCAGCGAAGCAAGCTATGGCTACAATGAGCAGTTCTTC
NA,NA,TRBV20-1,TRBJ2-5,CSARVGSLETQYF,TGCAGTGCTAGAGTTGGCAGTTTAGAGACCCAGTACTTC
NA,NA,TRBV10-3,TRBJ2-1,CAISEAPINEQFF,TGTGCCATCAGTGAGGCCCCCATCAATGAGCAGTTCTTC
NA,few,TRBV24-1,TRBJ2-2,CATSEGAGELFF,TGTGCCACCAGTGAGGGTGCCGGGGAGCTGTTTTTT
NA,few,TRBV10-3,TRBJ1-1,CAISESEGEAFF,TGTGCCATCAGTGAGTCGGAGGGTGAAGCTTTCTTT
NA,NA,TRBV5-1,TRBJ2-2,CASSPTPGQNTGELFF,TGCGCCAGCAGCCCCACCCCAGGCCAGAACACCGGGGAGCTGTTTTTT
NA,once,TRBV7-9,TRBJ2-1,CASTPRVVEQFF,TGTGCCAGCACCCCTAGGGTGGTTGAGCAGTTCTTC
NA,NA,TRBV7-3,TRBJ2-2,CASSLAGGELFF,TGTGCCAGCAGCTTAGCAGGCGGGGAGCTGTTTTTT
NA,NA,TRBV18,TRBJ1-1,CASSSLTHNAGTEAFF,TGTGCCAGCTCATCGCTTACTCATAACGCCGGCACTGAAGCTTTCTTT
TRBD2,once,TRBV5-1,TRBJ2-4,CASSPPPSGREAKNSQYF,TGCGCCAGCAGCCCCCCCCCGAGCGGGAGGGAGGCCAAAAACAGTCAGTACTTC
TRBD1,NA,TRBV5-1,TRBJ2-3,CASSLRAGGVGTDTQYF,TGCGCCAGCAGCTTGAGGGCAGGGGGCGTTGGGACAGATACGCAGTATTTT
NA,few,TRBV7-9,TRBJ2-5,CASSFRAETQYF,TGTGCCAGCAGCTTCAGGGCAGAGACCCAGTACTTC
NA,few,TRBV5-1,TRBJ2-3,CASSPDPGTDTQYF,TGCGCCAGCAGCCCGGACCCAGGGACAGATACGCAGTATTTT
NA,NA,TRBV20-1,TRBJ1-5,CSAGRLGQPQHF,TGCAGTGCGGGCAGATTGGGGCAGCCCCAGCATTTT
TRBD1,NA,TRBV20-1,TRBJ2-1,CSARDDRGSVFYNEQFF,TGCAGTGCTAGAGACGACAGGGGGTCGGTGTTCTACAATGAGCAGTTCTTC
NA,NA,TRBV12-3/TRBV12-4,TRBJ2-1,CASSVDWRAAYNEQFF,TGTGCCAGCAGCGTGGACTGGAGGGCCGCCTACAATGAGCAGTTCTTC